This TCR beta chain came from a study of T cells after yellow fever vaccination. TCRdb reanalysed the 5' RACE reads using MiXCR and keeps one entry per CDR3 protein. The data contain 620,000 or so distinct CDR3 sequences, approximately 13% of them seen just once; the ten biggest clones take up approximately 15%. V was clipped by 5 bases and J by 0 bases, with 8 bases between them. The CDR3 contains 14 residues. CDR1 SGHTA and CDR2 FQGNSA come from the germline V gene. The sample holds many counts of this clonotype. This sample comprised PBMCs, obtained on the day of the yellow fever booster vaccination. The sequence came from a man in his thirties or forties who received the YFV17D yellow fever vaccine. The chain uses TRBV7-2 and TRBJ1-3; D may be TRBD1 (5 bases). The CDR3 reads CASSRDVSGNTIYF. CDR3 DNA: TGTGCCAGCAGCCGGGACGTCTCTGGAAACACCATATATTTT.